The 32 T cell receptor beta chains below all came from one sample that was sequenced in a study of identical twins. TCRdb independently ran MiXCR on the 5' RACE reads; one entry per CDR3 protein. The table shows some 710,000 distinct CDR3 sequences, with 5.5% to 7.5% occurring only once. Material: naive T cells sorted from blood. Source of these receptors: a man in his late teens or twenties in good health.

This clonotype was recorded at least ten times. CDR3 in amino acids: CASSLGTSGRGLGETQYF. CDR3 DNA: TGCGCCAGCAGCCTAGGGACTAGCGGGAGGGGTTTAGGAGAGACCCAGTACTTC. V usage is TRBV4-1 and J usage is TRBJ2-5; 16 nucleotides agree with TRBD2. The V and J ends lost 4 bases and 4 bases, in that order; junction bases with no gene match: 9. Germline loops: CDR1 MGHRA, CDR2 YSYEKL. This CDR3 comprises 18 residues.

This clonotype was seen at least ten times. This CDR3 reads CASSSLLSGRVTSTDTQYF. The CDR3 region has the DNA TGTGCCAGCAGTTCCCTCCTTAGCGGGAGGGTAACTAGCACAGATACGCAGTATTTT. V gene TRBV12-3 or TRBV12-4 combines with J gene TRBJ2-3; 11 bases map to TRBD2. This CDR3 region has 19 residues. V shed 4 bases, J shed 0 bases, and the junction held 12 bases outside the gene matches.

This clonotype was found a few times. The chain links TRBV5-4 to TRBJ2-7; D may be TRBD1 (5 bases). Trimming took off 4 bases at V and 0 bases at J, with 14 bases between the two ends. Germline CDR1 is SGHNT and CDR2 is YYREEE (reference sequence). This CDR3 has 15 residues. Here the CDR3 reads CASSTGAQGSYEQYF. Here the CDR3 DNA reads TGTGCCAGCAGCACCGGAGCTCAGGGCTCCTACGAGCAGTACTTC.

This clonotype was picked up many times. CDR3 DNA: TGCAGCGCCGACCGGGACAGAAGCACAGATACGCAGTATTTT. This codes for CSADRDRSTDTQYF. V and J are TRBV29-1 and TRBJ2-3; 7 bases fit TRBD1. The junction had 7 bases not matched to a gene; V was cut back by 7 bases and J by 0 bases. The CDR3 contains 14 residues. Germline values: CDR1 SQVTM, CDR2 ANQGSEA.

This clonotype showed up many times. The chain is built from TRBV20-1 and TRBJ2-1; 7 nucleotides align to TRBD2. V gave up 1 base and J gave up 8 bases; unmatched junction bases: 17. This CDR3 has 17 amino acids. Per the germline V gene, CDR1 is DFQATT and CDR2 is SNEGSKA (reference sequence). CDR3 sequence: CSARVAGVRPVTDEQFF. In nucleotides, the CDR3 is TGCAGTGCTAGAGTGGCGGGAGTTCGGCCAGTTACAGATGAGCAGTTCTTC.

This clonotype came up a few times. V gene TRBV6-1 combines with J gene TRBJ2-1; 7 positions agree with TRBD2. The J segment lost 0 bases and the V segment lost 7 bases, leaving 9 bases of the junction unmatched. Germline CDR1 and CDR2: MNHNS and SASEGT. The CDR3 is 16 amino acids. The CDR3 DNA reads TGTGCCAGCAAAATTGGGCTAGCGGACTCCTACAATGAGCAGTTCTTC. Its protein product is CASKIGLADSYNEQFF.

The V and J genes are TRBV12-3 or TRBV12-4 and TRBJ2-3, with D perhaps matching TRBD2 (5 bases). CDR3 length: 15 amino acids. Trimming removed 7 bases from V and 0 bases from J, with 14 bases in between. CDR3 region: CASNTFSASTDTQYF. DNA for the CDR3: TGTGCCAGCAATACTTTTAGCGCAAGCACAGATACGCAGTATTTT.

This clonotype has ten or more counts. For the CDR3, the DNA is TGTGCCAGCAGCTTGGCGGACCGCTACGAGCAGTACGTC. It specifies CASSLADRYEQYV. V is TRBV5-6 and J is TRBJ2-7, with unresolved D. The length of the CDR3 is 13 residues. Trimming cost V 0 bases and J 3 bases, with 7 bases left between them. Germline lookup yields CDR1 SGHDT and CDR2 YYEEEE.

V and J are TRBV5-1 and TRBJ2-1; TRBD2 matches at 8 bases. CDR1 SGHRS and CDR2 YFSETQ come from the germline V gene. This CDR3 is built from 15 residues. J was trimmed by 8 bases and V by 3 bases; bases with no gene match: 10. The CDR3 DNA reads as TGCGCCAGCAGCTCTTCCGGGACTAGAGTGGATGAGCAGTTCTTC. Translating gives CASSSSGTRVDEQFF.

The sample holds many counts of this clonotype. CDR3 amino acids: CASSLAGGFKNIQYF. In DNA, the CDR3 is TGTGCCAGCTCCCTTGCGGGAGGCTTCAAAAACATTCAGTACTTC. J is TRBJ2-4 and V is TRBV12-3 or TRBV12-4; 8 bases line up with TRBD2. The CDR3 has 15 amino acids. The trim removed 8 bases at V and 3 bases at J, leaving 9 bases unmatched.

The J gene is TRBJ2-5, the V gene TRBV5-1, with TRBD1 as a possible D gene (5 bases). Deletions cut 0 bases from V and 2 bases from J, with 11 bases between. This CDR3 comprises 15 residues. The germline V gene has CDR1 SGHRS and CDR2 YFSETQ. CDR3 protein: CASSLEGIPQETQYF. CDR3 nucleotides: TGCGCCAGCAGCTTGGAGGGGATCCCTCAAGAGACCCAGTACTTC.

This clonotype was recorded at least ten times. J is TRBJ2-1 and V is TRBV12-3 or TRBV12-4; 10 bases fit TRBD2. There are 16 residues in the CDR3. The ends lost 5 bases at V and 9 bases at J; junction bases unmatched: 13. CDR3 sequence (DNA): TGTGCCAGCAGTACTTCCGGGCTAGCGGGGGTACGTGAGCAGTTCTTC. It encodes CASSTSGLAGVREQFF.

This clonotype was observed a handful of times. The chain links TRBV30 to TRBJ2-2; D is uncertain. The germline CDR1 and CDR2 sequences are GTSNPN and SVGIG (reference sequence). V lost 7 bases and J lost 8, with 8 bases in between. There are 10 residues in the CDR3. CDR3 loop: CALGGGELFF. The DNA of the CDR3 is TGTGCCTTGGGTGGAGGGGAGCTGTTTTTT.

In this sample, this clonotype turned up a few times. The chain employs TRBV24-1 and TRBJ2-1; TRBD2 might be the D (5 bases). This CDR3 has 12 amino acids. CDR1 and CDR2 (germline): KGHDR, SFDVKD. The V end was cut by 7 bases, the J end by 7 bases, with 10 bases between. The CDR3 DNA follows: TGTGCCACCAGCGCCAGAGGGAATGAGCAGTTCTTC. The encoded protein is CATSARGNEQFF.

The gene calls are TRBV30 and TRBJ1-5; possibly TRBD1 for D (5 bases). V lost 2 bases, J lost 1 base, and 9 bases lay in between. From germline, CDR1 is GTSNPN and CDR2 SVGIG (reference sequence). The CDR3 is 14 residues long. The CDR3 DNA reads TGTGCCTGGAGTAAAGGGGCCAGCAATCAGCCCCAGCATTTT. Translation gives CAWSKGASNQPQHF. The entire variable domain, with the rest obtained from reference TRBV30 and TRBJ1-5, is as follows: SQTIHQWPATLVQPVGSPLSLECTVEGTSNPNLYWYRQAAGRGLQLLFYSVGIGQISSEVPQNLSASRPQDRQFILSSKKLLLSDSGFYLCAWSKGASNQPQHFGDGTRLSIL.

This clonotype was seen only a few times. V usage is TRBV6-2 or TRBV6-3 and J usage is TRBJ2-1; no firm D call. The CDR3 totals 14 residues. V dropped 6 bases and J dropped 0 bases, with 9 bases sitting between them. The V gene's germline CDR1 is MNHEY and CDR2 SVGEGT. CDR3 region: CASRGRSSYNEQFF. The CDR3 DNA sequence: TGTGCCAGCAGAGGGCGGAGCTCCTACAATGAGCAGTTCTTC.

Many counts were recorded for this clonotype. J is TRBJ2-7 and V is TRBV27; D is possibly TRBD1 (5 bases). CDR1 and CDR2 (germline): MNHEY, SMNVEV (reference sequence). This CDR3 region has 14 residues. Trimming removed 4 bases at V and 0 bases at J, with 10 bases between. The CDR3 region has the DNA TGTGCCAGCAGTTCTAGACAGAGCTCCTACGAGCAGTACTTC. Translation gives CASSSRQSSYEQYF.

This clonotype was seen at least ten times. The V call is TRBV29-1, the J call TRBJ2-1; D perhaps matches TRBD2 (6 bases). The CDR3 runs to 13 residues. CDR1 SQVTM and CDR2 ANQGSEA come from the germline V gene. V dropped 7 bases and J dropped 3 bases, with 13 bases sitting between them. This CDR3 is CSALRGGYNEQFF. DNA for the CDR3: TGCAGCGCCCTACGGGGAGGCTACAATGAGCAGTTCTTC.

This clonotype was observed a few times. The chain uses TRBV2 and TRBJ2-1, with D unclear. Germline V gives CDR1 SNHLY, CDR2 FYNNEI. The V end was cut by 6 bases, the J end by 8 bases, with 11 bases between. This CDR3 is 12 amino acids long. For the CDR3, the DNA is TGTGCCAGCAGGGTTGATGCGGATGAGCAGTTCTTC. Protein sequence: CASRVDADEQFF. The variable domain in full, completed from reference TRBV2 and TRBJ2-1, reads EPEVTQTPSHQVTQMGQEVILRCVPISNHLYFYWYRQILGQKVEFLVSFYNNEISEKSEIFDDQFSVERPDGSNFTLKIRSTKLEDSAMYFCASRVDADEQFFGPGTRLTVL.

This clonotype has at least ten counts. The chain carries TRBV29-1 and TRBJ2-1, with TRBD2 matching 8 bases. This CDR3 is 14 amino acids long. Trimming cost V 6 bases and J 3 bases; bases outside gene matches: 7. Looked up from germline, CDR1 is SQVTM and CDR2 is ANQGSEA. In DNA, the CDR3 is TGCAGCGTCGGCGCGAGCGGGGGCTACAATGAGCAGTTCTTC. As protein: CSVGASGGYNEQFF.

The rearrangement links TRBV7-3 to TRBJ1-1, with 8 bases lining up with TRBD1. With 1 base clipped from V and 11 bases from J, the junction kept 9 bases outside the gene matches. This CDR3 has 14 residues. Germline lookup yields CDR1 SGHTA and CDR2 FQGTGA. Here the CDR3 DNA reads TGTGCCAGCAGCTTAAGGCCTGGACAGGGACGGGCTTTCTTT. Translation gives CASSLRPGQGRAFF.

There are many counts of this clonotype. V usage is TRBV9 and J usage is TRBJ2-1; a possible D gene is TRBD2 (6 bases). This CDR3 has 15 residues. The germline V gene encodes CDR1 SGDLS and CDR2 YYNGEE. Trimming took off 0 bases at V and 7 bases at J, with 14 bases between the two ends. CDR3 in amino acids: CASSVEAGVSNEQFF. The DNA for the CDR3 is TGTGCCAGCAGCGTAGAAGCGGGCGTCAGTAATGAGCAGTTCTTC.

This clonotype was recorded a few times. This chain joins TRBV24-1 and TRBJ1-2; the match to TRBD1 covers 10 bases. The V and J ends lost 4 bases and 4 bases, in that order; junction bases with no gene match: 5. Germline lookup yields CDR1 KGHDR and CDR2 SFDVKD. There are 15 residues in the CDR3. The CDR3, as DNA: TGTGCCACCAGTGAGCCGGGGACAGGGGTCTATGGCTACACCTTC. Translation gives CATSEPGTGVYGYTF.

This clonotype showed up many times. The CDR3 loop is CASSLGQGASTGELFF. The DNA of the CDR3 is TGTGCCAGCAGTTTAGGGCAGGGGGCGAGCACCGGGGAGCTGTTTTTT. V and J are TRBV12-3 or TRBV12-4 and TRBJ2-2, with 8 bases aligning to TRBD1. The CDR3 sequence is 16 residues long. The V segment lost 1 base and the J segment 4 bases; nucleotides outside the gene matches: 5.

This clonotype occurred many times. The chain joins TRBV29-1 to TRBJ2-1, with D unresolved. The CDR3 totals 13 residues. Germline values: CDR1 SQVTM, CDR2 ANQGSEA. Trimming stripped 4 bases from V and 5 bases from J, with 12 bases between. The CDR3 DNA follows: TGCAGCGTTGTGGGCCAGTGGGACAATGAGCAGTTCTTC. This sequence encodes CSVVGQWDNEQFF.

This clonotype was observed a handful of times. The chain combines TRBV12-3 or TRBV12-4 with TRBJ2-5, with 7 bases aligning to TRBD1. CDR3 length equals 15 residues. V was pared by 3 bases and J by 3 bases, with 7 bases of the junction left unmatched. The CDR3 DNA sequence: TGTGCCAGCAGTTTGGCGAGAACAGGGGAAGAGACCCAGTACTTC. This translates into CASSLARTGEETQYF.

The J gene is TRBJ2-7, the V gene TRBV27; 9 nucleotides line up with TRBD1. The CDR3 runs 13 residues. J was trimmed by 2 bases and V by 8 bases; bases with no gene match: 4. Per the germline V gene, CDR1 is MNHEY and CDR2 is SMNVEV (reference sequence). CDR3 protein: CASSGTGPYEQYV. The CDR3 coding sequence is TGTGCCAGCTCCGGGACAGGGCCCTACGAGCAGTACGTC.

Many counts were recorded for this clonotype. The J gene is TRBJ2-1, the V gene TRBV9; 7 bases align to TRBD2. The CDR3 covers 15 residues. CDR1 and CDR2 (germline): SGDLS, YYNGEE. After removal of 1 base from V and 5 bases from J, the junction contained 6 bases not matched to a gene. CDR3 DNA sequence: TGTGCCAGCAGCGTATTGTCTAGCGGAAACAATGAGCAGTTCTTC. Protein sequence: CASSVLSSGNNEQFF.

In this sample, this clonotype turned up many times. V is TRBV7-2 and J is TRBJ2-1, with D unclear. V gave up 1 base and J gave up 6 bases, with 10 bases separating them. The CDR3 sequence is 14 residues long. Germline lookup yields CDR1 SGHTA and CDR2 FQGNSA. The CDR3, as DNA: TGTGCCAGCAGCTTAGGAACGGCGAGCAATGAGCAGTTCTTC. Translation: CASSLGTASNEQFF.

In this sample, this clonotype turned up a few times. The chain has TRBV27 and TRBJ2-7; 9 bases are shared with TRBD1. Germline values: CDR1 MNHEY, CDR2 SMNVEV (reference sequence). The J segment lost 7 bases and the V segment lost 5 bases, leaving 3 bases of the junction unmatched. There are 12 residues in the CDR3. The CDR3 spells CASSMTGGEQYV. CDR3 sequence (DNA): TGTGCCAGCAGTATGACAGGGGGTGAGCAGTACGTC.

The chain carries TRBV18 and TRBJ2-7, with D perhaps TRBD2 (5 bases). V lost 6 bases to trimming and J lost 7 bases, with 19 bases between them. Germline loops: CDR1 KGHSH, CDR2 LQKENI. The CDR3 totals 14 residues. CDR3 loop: CASSSLTGGGEQYV. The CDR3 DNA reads TGTGCCAGCTCCTCCTTAACGGGTGGAGGTGAGCAGTACGTC.

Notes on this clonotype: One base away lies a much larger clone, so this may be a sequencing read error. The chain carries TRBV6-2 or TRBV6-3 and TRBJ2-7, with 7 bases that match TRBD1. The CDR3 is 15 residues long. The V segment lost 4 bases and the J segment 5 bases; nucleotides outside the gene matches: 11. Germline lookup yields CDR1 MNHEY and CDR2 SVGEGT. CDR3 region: CASSWSGTVGDEQYF. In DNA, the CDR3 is TGTGCCAGCAGTTGGTCCGGGACAGTGGGAGACGAGCAGTACTTC.